This TCR beta chain emerged from a study of regulatory T cells in long-lasting Graves disease. Study-wide background: Persistent cases were those of Graves' disease that involved over 5 years of antithyroid drugs with positive TSH receptor antibodies.

Remarks on this clonotype: The antigen remains undetermined.

Whole-study findings and limits: Researchers examined only peripheral blood and not thyroid tissue. Results may be inaccurate due to the small sample size.

Time point of the sample: persistent/refractory GD, antithyroid drugs over 5 years with positive TRAb. RNA from PBMCs was the source of the TCR library. Building the TCR beta libraries relied on iRepertoire HTBI primers, and CDR3 regions underwent Arm-PCR. A single record per CDR3 protein comes from TCRdb applying MiXCR to the multiplex PCR reads. The table lists some 440,000 distinct CDR3 sequences, more than 20% of them singletons. The input for sequencing was peripheral blood mononuclear cells (PBMCs), taken when the disease was refractory, from a patient treated with antithyroid drugs. This receptor was taken from a female donor with Graves disease.

Written as DNA, the CDR3 is TGTGCCAGTAGTACGCTACTAGCGGGAGTCCAAGAGACCCAGTACTTC. It is translated as CASSTLLAGVQETQYF. The genes are TRBV19 and TRBJ2-5; 11 positions match TRBD2. In germline, CDR1 is LNHDA, CDR2 SQIVND (reference sequence). This CDR3 is built from 16 residues. V dropped 4 bases and J dropped 1; count of bases not matched to a gene: 5.